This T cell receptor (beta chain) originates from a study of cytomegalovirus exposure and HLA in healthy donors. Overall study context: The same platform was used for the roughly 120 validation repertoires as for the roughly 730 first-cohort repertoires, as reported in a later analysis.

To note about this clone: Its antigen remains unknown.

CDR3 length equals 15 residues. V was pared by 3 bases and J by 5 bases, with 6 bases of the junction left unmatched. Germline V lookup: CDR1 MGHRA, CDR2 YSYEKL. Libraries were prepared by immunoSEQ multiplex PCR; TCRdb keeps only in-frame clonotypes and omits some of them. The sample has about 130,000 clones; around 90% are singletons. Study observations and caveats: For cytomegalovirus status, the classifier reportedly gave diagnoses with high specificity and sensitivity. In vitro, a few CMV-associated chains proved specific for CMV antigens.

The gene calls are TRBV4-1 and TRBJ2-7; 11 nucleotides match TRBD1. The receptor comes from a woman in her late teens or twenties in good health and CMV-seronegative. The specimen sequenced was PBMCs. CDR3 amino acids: CASSHGGQGGDEQYF. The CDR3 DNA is TGCGCCAGCAGCCACGGGGGACAGGGGGGGGACGAGCAGTACTTC.